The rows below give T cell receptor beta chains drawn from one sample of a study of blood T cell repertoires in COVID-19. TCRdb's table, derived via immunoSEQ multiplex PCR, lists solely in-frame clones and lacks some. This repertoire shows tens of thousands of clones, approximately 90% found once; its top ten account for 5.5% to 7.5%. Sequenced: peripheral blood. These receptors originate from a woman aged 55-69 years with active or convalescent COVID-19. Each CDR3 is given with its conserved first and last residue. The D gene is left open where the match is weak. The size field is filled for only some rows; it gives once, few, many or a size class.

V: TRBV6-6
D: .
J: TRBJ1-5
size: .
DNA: TGTGCCAGCAGTTACTCGCACAGGGTGGATCAGCCCCAGCATTTT
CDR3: CASSYSHRVDQPQHF

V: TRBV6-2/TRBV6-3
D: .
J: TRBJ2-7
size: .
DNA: TGTGCCAGCAGTTATATAGGCGGAGAAACCTACGAGCAGTACTTC
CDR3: CASSYIGGETYEQYF

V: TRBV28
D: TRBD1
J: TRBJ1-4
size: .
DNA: TGTGCCAGCAGTTTCCAAACAGGGGGCGTAAGGGAAGAAAAACTGTTTTTT
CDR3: CASSFQTGGVREEKLFF

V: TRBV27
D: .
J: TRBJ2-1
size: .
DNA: TGTGCCAGCAGTTTATCGATCGGCAATGAGCAGTTCTTC
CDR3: CASSLSIGNEQFF

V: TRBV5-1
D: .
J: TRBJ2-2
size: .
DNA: TGCGCCAGCAGCTTTATCCCCGGGGAGCTGTTTTTT
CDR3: CASSFIPGELFF

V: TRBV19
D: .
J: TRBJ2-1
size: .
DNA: TGTGCCAGTAGTATAGGAAGGGGAGGACAAAGCTCCTACAATGAGCAGTTCTTC
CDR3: CASSIGRGGQSSYNEQFF

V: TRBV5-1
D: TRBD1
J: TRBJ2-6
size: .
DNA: TGCGCCAGCAGCTTGGGAGGGACAGTGCCCTCTGGGGCCAACGTCCTGACTTTC
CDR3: CASSLGGTVPSGANVLTF

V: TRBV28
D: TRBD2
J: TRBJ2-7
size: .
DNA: TGTGCCAGCAGCCCGGGACTAGCGGACAACTACGAGCAGTACTTC
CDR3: CASSPGLADNYEQYF

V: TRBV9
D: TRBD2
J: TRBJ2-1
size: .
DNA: TGTGCCAGCAGCGTGGCCGCCTTGAGCCGGGGGGATGAGCAGTTCTTC
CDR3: CASSVAALSRGDEQFF

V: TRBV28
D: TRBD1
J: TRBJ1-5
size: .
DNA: TGTGCCAGCAGCCAGGGACAGGGTGCGATGGATTTT
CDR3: CASSQGQGAMDF

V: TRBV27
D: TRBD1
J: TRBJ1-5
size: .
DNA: TGTGCCAGCAGAGGACAGGGGGCAATCAATCAGCCCCAGCATTTT
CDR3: CASRGQGAINQPQHF

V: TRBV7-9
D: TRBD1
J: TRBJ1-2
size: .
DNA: TGTGCCAGCAGCTTAGCGGGACAGGGGCCTGGCTACACCTTC
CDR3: CASSLAGQGPGYTF

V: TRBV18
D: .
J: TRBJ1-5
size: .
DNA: TGTGCCAGCTCACCCCGGGGGGACAGCAATCAGCCCCAGCATTTT
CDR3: CASSPRGDSNQPQHF

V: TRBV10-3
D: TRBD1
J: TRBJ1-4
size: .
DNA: TGTGCCATCAGCTTGACAGGGGAGGGTGAAAAACTGTTTTTT
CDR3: CAISLTGEGEKLFF

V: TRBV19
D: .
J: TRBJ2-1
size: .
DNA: TGTGCCAGTAGTCTACAGGGTTTGGATGAGCAGTTCTTC
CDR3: CASSLQGLDEQFF

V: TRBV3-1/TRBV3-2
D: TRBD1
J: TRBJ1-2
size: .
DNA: TGTGCCAGCAGCCAAGACAGTGGCAGGGGGCATGGCTACACCTTC
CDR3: CASSQDSGRGHGYTF

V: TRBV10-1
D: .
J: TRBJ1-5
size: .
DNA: TGCGCCAGCAGTTTGGGGGCGAATCAGCCCCAGCATTTT
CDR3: CASSLGANQPQHF

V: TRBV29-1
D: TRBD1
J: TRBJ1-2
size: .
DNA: TGCAGCGTTTCCGGGACAGGGGATGGCTACACCTTC
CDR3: CSVSGTGDGYTF

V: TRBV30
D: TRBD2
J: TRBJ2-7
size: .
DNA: TGTGCCTGGAGTGTACCTCCGACTAGCGGGTACGAGCAGTACTTC
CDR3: CAWSVPPTSGYEQYF

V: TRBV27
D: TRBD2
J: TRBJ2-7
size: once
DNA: TGTGCCAGCAGTTTTCTAGCGGGGTACGAGCAGTACTTC
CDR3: CASSFLAGYEQYF

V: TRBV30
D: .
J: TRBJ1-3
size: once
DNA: TGTGCCTGGAACCGGGAGGACGGCGGAGGAAACACCATATATTTT
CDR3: CAWNREDGGGNTIYF

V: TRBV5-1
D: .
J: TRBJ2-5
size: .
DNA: TGCGCCAGCCAGATGGGCCGGGGGAAAGAGACCCAGTACTTC
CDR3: CASQMGRGKETQYF

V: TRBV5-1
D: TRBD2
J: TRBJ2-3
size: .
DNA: TGCGCCAGCAGCTTGCTAGCGGGGAGCACAGATACGCAGTATTTT
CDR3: CASSLLAGSTDTQYF

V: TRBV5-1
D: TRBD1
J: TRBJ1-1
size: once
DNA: TGCGCCAGCAGCATACAGGGGGTCACTGAAGCTTTCTTT
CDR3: CASSIQGVTEAFF

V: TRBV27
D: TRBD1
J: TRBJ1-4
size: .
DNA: TGTGCCAGCAGTTCTGACAGGGGCACTAATGAAAAACTGTTTTTT
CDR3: CASSSDRGTNEKLFF

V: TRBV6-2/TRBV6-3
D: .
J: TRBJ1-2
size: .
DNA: TGTGCCAGCAGTTACACGGCTAACTATGGCTACACCTTC
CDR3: CASSYTANYGYTF

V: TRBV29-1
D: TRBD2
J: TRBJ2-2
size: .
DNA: TGCAGCGTTGAAGATCGTACTAGCGGGATACCCGGGGAGCTGTTTTTT
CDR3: CSVEDRTSGIPGELFF

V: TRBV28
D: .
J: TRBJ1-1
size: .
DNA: TGTGCCAGCAGTTTAGCAGGGAAAGGGAACACTGAAGCTTTCTTT
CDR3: CASSLAGKGNTEAFF

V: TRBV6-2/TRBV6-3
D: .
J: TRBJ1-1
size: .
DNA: TGTGCCAGCAGTTACATGCGTATGAACACTGAAGCTTTCTTT
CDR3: CASSYMRMNTEAFF

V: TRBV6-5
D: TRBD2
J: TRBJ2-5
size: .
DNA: TGTGCCAGCAGCTTCGGGACTAGCGGGACCCAGTACTTC
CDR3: CASSFGTSGTQYF

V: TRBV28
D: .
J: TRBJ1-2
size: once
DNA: TGTGCCAGCAGCCGAGGGAGTAACTATGGCTACACCTTC
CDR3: CASSRGSNYGYTF

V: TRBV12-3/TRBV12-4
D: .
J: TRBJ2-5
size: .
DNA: TGTGCCAGCAGTACTGGGCCCGCGGGCACCCAGTACTTC
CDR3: CASSTGPAGTQYF

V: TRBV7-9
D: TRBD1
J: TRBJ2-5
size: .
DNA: TGTGCCAGCAGCAGAGAACAGGGGGCCTGGGAGACCCAGTACTTC
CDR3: CASSREQGAWETQYF

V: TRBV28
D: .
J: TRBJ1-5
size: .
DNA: TGTGCCAGCAGTTTATCCCCCCGGACAGTTGTTAGCAATCAGCCCCAGCATTTT
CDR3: CASSLSPRTVVSNQPQHF

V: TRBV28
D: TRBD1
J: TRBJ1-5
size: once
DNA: TGTGCCAGCAGTTCAATCGGGACAGGGAAAAATCAGCCCCAGCATTTT
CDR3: CASSSIGTGKNQPQHF

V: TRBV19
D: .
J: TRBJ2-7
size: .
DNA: TGTGCCAGTGGTACCGGGACAAGTATGTACGAGCAGTACTTC
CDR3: CASGTGTSMYEQYF

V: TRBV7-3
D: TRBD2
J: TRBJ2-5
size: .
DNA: TGTGCCAGCAGCTTAGCCGGACTAGCGGCACAAGAGACCCAGTACTTC
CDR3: CASSLAGLAAQETQYF

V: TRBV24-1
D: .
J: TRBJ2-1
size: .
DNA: TGTGCCACCAGTGATTTTACTAGCCTAAAGTGGGATGAGCAGTTCTTC
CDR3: CATSDFTSLKWDEQFF

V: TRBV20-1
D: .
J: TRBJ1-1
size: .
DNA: TGCAGTGATGGAGGCACTGAAGCTTTCTTT
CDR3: CSDGGTEAFF

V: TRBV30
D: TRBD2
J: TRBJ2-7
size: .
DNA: TGTGCCTGGAGTGTAAGCGGGAGCAGTTACGAGCAGTACTTC
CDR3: CAWSVSGSSYEQYF

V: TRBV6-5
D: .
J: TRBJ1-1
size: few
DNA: TGTGCCAGCGAGGCCGGCGGATATATGAACACTGAAGCTTTCTTT
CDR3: CASEAGGYMNTEAFF

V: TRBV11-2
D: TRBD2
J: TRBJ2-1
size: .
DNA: TGTGCCAGCAGAGGACTAGCGGGAGTGGAGCAGTTCTTC
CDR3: CASRGLAGVEQFF

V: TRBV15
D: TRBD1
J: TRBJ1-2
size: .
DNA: TGTGCCACCAGCAGAGATTCACAGGGGAGCTATGGCTACACCTTC
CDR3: CATSRDSQGSYGYTF

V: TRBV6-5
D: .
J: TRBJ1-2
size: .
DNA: TGTGCCAGCAGTTTCCAGGGGTCCCTGGCCAGCACCTTC
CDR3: CASSFQGSLASTF

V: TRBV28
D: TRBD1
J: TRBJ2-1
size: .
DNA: TGTGCCAGCAGTTTTGGACAGGGCCGTTACAATGAGCAGTTCTTC
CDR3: CASSFGQGRYNEQFF

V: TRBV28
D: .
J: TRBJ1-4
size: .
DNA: TGTGCCAGCAGTACGGCCGGGACATCCTCTGAAAAACTGTTTTTT
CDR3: CASSTAGTSSEKLFF

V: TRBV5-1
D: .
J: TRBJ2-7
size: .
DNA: TGCGCCAGCAGGCGGGACTACGAGCAGTACTTC
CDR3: CASRRDYEQYF

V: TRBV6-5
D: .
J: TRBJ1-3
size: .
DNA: TGTGCCAGCAGTTACTCCCCGGACACGACTGGAAACACCATATATTTT
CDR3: CASSYSPDTTGNTIYF

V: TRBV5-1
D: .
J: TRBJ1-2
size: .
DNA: TGCGCCAGCAGCTTGGGGACAAAGGATGGCTACACCTTC
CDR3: CASSLGTKDGYTF